The subject of this entry is one T cell receptor beta chain. Its matching antigen is unknown. Other DNA variants within this sample encode the same CDR3. The data originate from a study of OX40 agonist ivuxolimab in advanced cancers. Study-wide results and caveats: Some nonresponders also had low normalized T-cell clonal expansion. Expanded clones tended on average to be more numerous among CD8+ T cells than CD4+.

The table came from immunoSEQ multiplex PCR; TCRdb's copy has only in-frame clones and leaves some out. The table shows about 12,000 clones, with roughly 81% occurring only once. The germline CDR1 and CDR2 sequences are LNHDA and SQIVND (reference sequence). V lost 6 bases to trimming and J lost 3 bases, with 11 bases between them. The CDR3 consists of 14 residues. Material: CD4+ or CD8+ T cells sorted from blood, obtained in a trial of the OX40 agonist ivuxolimab. The V and J genes are TRBV19 and TRBJ2-2; D is possibly TRBD2 (5 bases). The receptor's source is an adult with an advanced solid tumor such as melanoma, head and neck, liver or kidney cancer. CDR3 DNA sequence: TGTGCCAGTAGAGGGAGTGGGCACACCGGGGAGCTGTTTTTT. Its translation is CASRGSGHTGELFF.